This is a list of T cell receptor beta chains from one sample in a study of cytomegalovirus exposure and HLA in healthy donors. Only in-frame clones appear in the TCRdb table, and some are missing; sequencing was by immunoSEQ multiplex PCR. The repertoire has around 150,000 clones, more than 70% of them found once; the top ten carry around 2%. The specimen was PBMCs. These receptors all come from a man under 40 in good health and CMV-seronegative. Both conserved end residues are part of each CDR3. D genes are given only for firm matches. The size entry is marked missing in some rows and otherwise reads once, few, many or a size class.

>15|TRBD2|-|TRBJ2-2|TRBV6-5
TGTGCCAGCAGTTACTTTCTGGGGGAGGGCGGGGAGCTGTTTTTT
CASSYFLGEGGELFF
>14|TRBD1|-|TRBJ2-7|TRBV18
TGTGCCAGCTCACCGGTCAGGGGGCCTGGCGAGCAGTACTTC
CASSPVRGPGEQYF
>15|-|-|TRBJ1-1|TRBV4-1
TGCGCCAGCAGAGACAGGACTGGGAATTCCACTGAAGCTTTCTTT
CASRDRTGNSTEAFF
>14|-|few|TRBJ1-4|TRBV5-4
TGTGCCAGCAGCTTGCGGGGTCCGGTTGAAAAACTGTTTTTT
CASSLRGPVEKLFF
>13|TRBD1|-|TRBJ1-1|TRBV19
TGTGCCAGTAAATACACAGGGGCCACTGAAGCTTTCTTT
CASKYTGATEAFF
>14|TRBD1|-|TRBJ1-5|TRBV13
TGTGCCAGCAGCTTACAGGGGGCGGGACAGCCCCAGCATTTT
CASSLQGAGQPQHF
>15|TRBD2|-|TRBJ2-7|TRBV6-1
TGTGCCAGCAGGTCACTAGCGGGGAGCTCCTACGAGCAGTACTTC
CASRSLAGSSYEQYF
>11|-|-|TRBJ1-2|TRBV29-1
TGCAGCGTTGCCCCCTTTGATGGCTACACCTTC
CSVAPFDGYTF
>15|-|-|TRBJ2-5|TRBV7-6
TGTGCCAGCAGCTTAGGGGGTGAGGGCCGGGAGACCCAGTACTTC
CASSLGGEGRETQYF
>19|TRBD2|few|TRBJ2-3|TRBV11-2
TGTGCCAGCAGCTCCCGACCCATCGCAGCGGGAGGTGTGACAGATACGCAGTATTTT
CASSSRPIAAGGVTDTQYF
>16|TRBD2|few|TRBJ2-7|TRBV6-6
TGTGCCAGCAGTCTCCTTCTGGTAGCGGGAGTGGACGAGCAGTACTTC
CASSLLLVAGVDEQYF
>14|TRBD2|-|TRBJ2-1|TRBV10-3
TGTGCCATCAGTTCCGGCGGGAGCTCGTGGGAGCAGTTCTTC
CAISSGGSSWEQFF
>12|TRBD1|-|TRBJ2-7|TRBV15
TGTGCCACCAGCAGGACAGGGCCCGAGCAGTACTTC
CATSRTGPEQYF
>15|TRBD1|-|TRBJ2-7|TRBV27
TGTGCCAGCAGTTCCGCCGGGACAGTATCCTACGAGCAGTACTTC
CASSSAGTVSYEQYF
>16|TRBD1|-|TRBJ2-3|TRBV5-1
TGCGCCAGCAGCTTGGGTGTAGGGGACAGAACAGATACGCAGTATTTT
CASSLGVGDRTDTQYF
>14|TRBD2|-|TRBJ2-7|TRBV6-5
TGTGCCAGCAATCGAGCGGGAGCGGTAAACGAGCAGTACTTC
CASNRAGAVNEQYF
>13|-|-|TRBJ2-7|TRBV25-1
TGTGCCAGCAGCCAGCAGGGGTCCTACGAGCAGTACTTC
CASSQQGSYEQYF
>15|-|-|TRBJ2-3|TRBV10-1
TGCGCCAGCAGTGAGTCGTTAGCCGCACGAGATACGCAGTATTTT
CASSESLAARDTQYF
>17|TRBD2|-|TRBJ2-2|TRBV9
TGTGCCAGCAGCGTGGGCACTAGCGGGATAAGGAACTGGGAGCTGTTTTTT
CASSVGTSGIRNWELFF
>14|-|-|TRBJ2-7|TRBV2
TGTGCCAGCACCAGCCTCCCAGGTACCTACGAGCAGTACTTC
CASTSLPGTYEQYF
>12|-|-|TRBJ1-2|TRBV5-1
TGCGCCAGCAGCTTGATGTCCGATGGCTACACCTTC
CASSLMSDGYTF
>15|-|once|TRBJ2-3|TRBV28
TGTGCCAGCAGTTTAGGCGGGCCCCGCACAGATACGCAGTATTTT
CASSLGGPRTDTQYF
>20|TRBD2|-|TRBJ2-3|TRBV15
TGTGCCACCAGCAGAGTTAGGGCCTCCGGCGGGAGGGCCGGCACAGATACGCAGTATTTT
CATSRVRASGGRAGTDTQYF
>14|TRBD1|once|TRBJ1-2|TRBV2
TGTGCCAGCAGTATCCGACAGGGGGACTATGGCTACACCTTC
CASSIRQGDYGYTF
>15|-|-|TRBJ1-1|TRBV5-6
TGTGCCAGCAGCTGGGGCCGCGGGACCAAACCTGAAGCTTTCTTT
CASSWGRGTKPEAFF
>12|-|-|TRBJ2-7|TRBV7-9
TGTGCCAGCAACTTCCAGGGGTACGAGCAGTACTTC
CASNFQGYEQYF
>12|TRBD1|-|TRBJ2-7|TRBV5-1
TGCGCCAGTCGGGACAGCAACTACGAGCAGTACTTC
CASRDSNYEQYF
>15|TRBD2|-|TRBJ2-5|TRBV5-1
TGCGCCAGCAGCCAGGGACTAGCGGGAGCAGAGACCCAGTACTTC
CASSQGLAGAETQYF
>16|-|-|TRBJ2-1|TRBV5-4
TGTGCCAGCAGCTACGGAGGACCTTCATCCTACAATGAGCAGTTCTTC
CASSYGGPSSYNEQFF
>14|-|-|TRBJ1-5|TRBV19
TGTGCCAGTAGTATGGGGCAACGCAATCAGCCCCAGCATTTT
CASSMGQRNQPQHF
>15|TRBD1|-|TRBJ1-2|TRBV28
TGTGCCAGCAGATCCCTCCGGGACAGGGGAAACGGCTACACCTTC
CASRSLRDRGNGYTF
>15|-|once|TRBJ1-1|TRBV11-2
TGTGCCAGCAGCTTAGAAGGGAGACTGAACACTGAAGCTTTCTTT
CASSLEGRLNTEAFF